Below, one T cell receptor (beta chain) is given with its context. This specimen belongs to a study of blood T cell repertoires in COVID-19. Patients of the Seattle cohort, enrolled during active infection, were followed longitudinally. Authors' processing steps: Quantification of nucleated cells was approximated via reference gene primer amplification. Only in-frame clones appear in the TCRdb table, and some are missing; sequencing was by immunoSEQ multiplex PCR. D and trimming were read from the DNA, whereas the V and J calls and clone size are those reported in that table. The sample shows tens of thousands of clones, less than 95% of them seen only once. Source material: peripheral blood. The clonotype was recovered from a man in his forties or fifties with COVID-19, enrolled during active disease.

CDR3 DNA sequence: TGTGCCAGCAGCCCAAAGTATTTT. This gives the protein CASSPKYF. The chain employs TRBV11-3 and TRBJ2-3; D gene ambiguous. Germline values: CDR1 SGHNT, CDR2 YENEEA. This CDR3 spans 8 amino acids. V lost 5 bases and J lost 13, with 4 bases in between.